What follows is one T cell receptor beta chain and its context. Germline-derived CDR1 and CDR2 are LGHDT and YNNKEL (reference sequence). V was pared by 6 bases and J by 4 bases, with 7 bases of the junction left unmatched. The CDR3 extends over 14 amino acids. The data belong to a study of blood T cell repertoires in COVID-19. On the study more broadly: Some COVID-19 samples were acute and others convalescent; all came from the United States, Italy and Spain. T cells, B-cell-depleted T cells, or PBMCs provided the cDNA or gDNA that served as material.

In the original workflow: Reference gene primer amplification gave nucleated cell count estimates. Sequencing was performed with immunoSEQ multiplex PCR; in TCRdb, only in-frame clones are kept and a portion is missing. That table furnishes V, J and clone size, whereas the DNA furnished D and trimming. The sample consists of under 450,000 clones, about 80% of them appearing once. The chain recombines TRBV3-1 (or the pseudogene TRBV3-2) with TRBJ1-1, with 8 bases fitting TRBD1. The source of this sequence is a human donor with acute or convalescent COVID-19. The donor label of this sample is uncertain. Sequences were obtained from peripheral blood. The CDR3 region is CASRGTGGGTEAFF. The DNA for the CDR3 is TGTGCCAGCAGGGGGACAGGCGGCGGCACTGAAGCTTTCTTT.